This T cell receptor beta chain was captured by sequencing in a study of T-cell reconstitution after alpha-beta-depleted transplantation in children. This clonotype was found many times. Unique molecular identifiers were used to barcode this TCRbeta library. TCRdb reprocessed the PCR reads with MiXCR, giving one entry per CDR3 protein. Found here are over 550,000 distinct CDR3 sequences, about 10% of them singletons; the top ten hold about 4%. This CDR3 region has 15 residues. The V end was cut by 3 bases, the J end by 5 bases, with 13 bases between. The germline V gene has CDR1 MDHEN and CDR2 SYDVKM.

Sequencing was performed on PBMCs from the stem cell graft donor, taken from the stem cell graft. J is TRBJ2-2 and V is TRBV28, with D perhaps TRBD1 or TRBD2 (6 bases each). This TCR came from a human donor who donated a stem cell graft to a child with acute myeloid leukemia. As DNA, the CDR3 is TGTGCCAGCAGTTTTGTCAGGGGAGGAACCGGGGAGCTGTTTTTT. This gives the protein CASSFVRGGTGELFF. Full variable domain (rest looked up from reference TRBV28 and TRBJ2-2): DVKVTQSSRYLVKRTGEKVFLECVQDMDHENMFWYRQDPGLGLRLIYFSYDVKMKEKGDIPEGYSVSREKKERFSLILESASTNQTSMYLCASSFVRGGTGELFFGEGSRLTVL.